Following are 18 T cell receptor beta chains from one sample sequenced in a study of blood T cell repertoires in COVID-19. Clones were sequenced by immunoSEQ multiplex PCR, and TCRdb holds only the in-frame ones, with some missing. The sample consists of around 200,000 clones, nearly 90% of them appearing once. The sample consisted of peripheral blood. Receptors originate from a woman aged 18-29 years who had recovered from COVID-19.

The chain combines TRBV28 with TRBJ1-1; a possible D gene is TRBD1 (5 bases). Germline assignment: CDR1 MDHEN and CDR2 SYDVKM. This CDR3 is built from 11 residues. V lost 6 bases and J lost 9, with 11 bases in between. DNA of the CDR3: TGTGCCAGCAGCCGGAGGGACCAAGCTTTCTTT. Its translation: CASSRRDQAFF.

This rearrangement joins TRBV7-2 to TRBJ2-7; weak D call: TRBD1 (5 bases). V gave up 1 base and J gave up 2 bases, with 12 bases separating them. The CDR3 length is 15 residues. Germline values: CDR1 SGHTA, CDR2 FQGNSA. CDR3 region: CASSLDRDRAYEQYF. The DNA for the CDR3 is TGTGCCAGCAGCTTAGACCGCGACAGAGCCTACGAGCAGTACTTC.

This clone has only a few counts. J is TRBJ1-1 and V is TRBV2; D might be TRBD1 (5 bases). Trimming stripped 4 bases from V and 5 bases from J, with 14 bases between. Germline V CDR1 and CDR2: SNHLY, FYNNEI. The CDR3 sequence is 14 residues long. For the CDR3, the DNA is TGTGCCAGCAGTGTCGGGGGTGTCATGACTGAAGCTTTCTTT. As protein: CASSVGGVMTEAFF.

The CDR3: CASSTGGLRDSPLHF. CDR3 bases: TGTGCCAGCAGTACCGGGGGGCTGAGGGATTCACCCCTCCACTTT. This chain connects TRBV6-5 to TRBJ1-6; D may be TRBD1 (6 bases). There are 15 residues in the CDR3. V was shortened by 5 bases and J by 8 bases, with 16 bases between the two germline ends. CDR1 and CDR2 (germline): MNHEY, SVGAGI.

The J gene is TRBJ2-7, the V gene TRBV7-2; 9 positions match TRBD1. Germline V gives CDR1 SGHTA, CDR2 FQGNSA. With V trimmed by 3 bases and J by 6 bases, 3 bases remained unmatched. The length of the CDR3 is 13 residues. CDR3 nucleotides: TGTGCCAGCAGCTTGGACAGGGGTTTCGAGCAGTACTTC. Protein sequence: CASSLDRGFEQYF.

The chain recombines TRBV2 with TRBJ1-4; D gene unclear. CDR3 length equals 12 residues. CDR1 and CDR2 (germline): SNHLY, FYNNEI. The ends were cut back, 5 bases at V and 5 bases at J, with 6 bases in the middle. The CDR3 loop reads CASSTENEKLFF. For the CDR3, the DNA is TGTGCCAGCAGTACCGAGAATGAAAAACTGTTTTTT.

The chain recombines TRBV30 with TRBJ1-2; no clear D gene. CDR1 and CDR2 from the germline V gene are GTSNPN and SVGIG (reference sequence). Trimming shortened V by 1 base and J by 4 bases, and 7 bases separated the two germline ends. CDR3 length: 12 residues. In DNA, the CDR3 is TGTGCCTGGAGTGACACAATCTATGGCTACACCTTC. Its protein is CAWSDTIYGYTF.

This chain joins TRBV4-1 and TRBJ2-3; 9 positions match TRBD2. The trim removed 5 bases at V and 3 bases at J, leaving 6 bases unmatched. The CDR3 loop spans 15 amino acids. Germline V lookup: CDR1 MGHRA, CDR2 YSYEKL. The CDR3 loop reads CASSAAGGLTDTQYF. CDR3 DNA: TGCGCCAGCAGCGCCGCGGGAGGGTTGACAGATACGCAGTATTTT.

This clone was counted a few times. The chain joins TRBV7-2 to TRBJ2-7, with 7 nucleotides matching TRBD1. The V gene's germline CDR1 is SGHTA and CDR2 FQGNSA. Trimming at V came to 1 base and at J to 7 bases, leaving 4 bases not matched to a gene. The CDR3 has 13 residues. The CDR3 bases are TGTGCCAGCAGCTTAGGACAGGGTACAGAGCAGTACTTC. It encodes CASSLGQGTEQYF.

As regards this clone: At one boundary the junction diverges from the germline segment, which might be a read error. The chain is built from TRBV12-3 or TRBV12-4 and TRBJ1-2, with unresolved D. The CDR3 totals 11 residues. The CDR3 sequence is CASSSPKGAVF. CDR3 DNA sequence: TGTGCCAGCAGTAGCCCAAAGGGAGCTGTCTTC.

The CDR3 is CASSLVDMYDTGELFF. CDR3 in DNA: TGTGCCAGCAGCTTAGTGGACATGTACGACACCGGGGAGCTGTTTTTT. The genes are TRBV7-9 and TRBJ2-2; D perhaps matches TRBD1 (5 bases). Trimming removed 1 base at V and 3 bases at J, with 12 bases between. Looked up from germline, CDR1 is SEHNR and CDR2 is FQNEAQ (reference sequence). This CDR3 contains 16 residues.

The chain employs TRBV5-6 and TRBJ2-7; possibly TRBD2 for D (6 bases). Germline V gives CDR1 SGHDT, CDR2 YYEEEE. V lost 2 bases and J lost 3, with 18 bases in between. The CDR3 is 16 residues long. CDR3 coding DNA: TGTGCCAGCAGCTTAGTCGTGGGAGGAGGGATCTACGAGCAGTACTTC. Its translation: CASSLVVGGGIYEQYF.

J is TRBJ2-1 and V is TRBV30; D is possibly TRBD2 (6 bases). The CDR3 is 14 amino acids. V lost 4 bases, J lost 5 bases, and 15 bases lay in between. Germline CDR1 and CDR2: GTSNPN and SVGIG (reference sequence). CDR3 DNA sequence: TGTGCCTGGATTCGACTAGGAACAAACAATGAGCAGTTCTTC. Translation: CAWIRLGTNNEQFF.

This clone was found a few times. This chain connects TRBV28 to TRBJ2-4; tentatively, D is TRBD2 (5 bases). Germline loops: CDR1 MDHEN, CDR2 SYDVKM. The CDR3 covers 13 residues. The germline V and J ends were trimmed by 2 bases and 3 bases, with 5 bases remaining between them. CDR3 sequence: CASSLTSKNIQYF. The CDR3 DNA reads TGTGCCAGCAGTTTAACTAGCAAAAACATTCAGTACTTC. The full variable domain, in which reference TRBV28 and TRBJ2-4 provide the parts outside the CDR3, is DVKVTQSSRYLVKRTGEKVFLECVQDMDHENMFWYRQDPGLGLRLIYFSYDVKMKEKGDIPEGYSVSREKKERFSLILESASTNQTSMYLCASSLTSKNIQYFGAGTRLSVL.

This clone came up a few times. V gene TRBV28 combines with J gene TRBJ1-5; no reliable D call. Trimming cost V 5 bases and J 8 bases, with 13 bases left between them. CDR1 and CDR2 (germline): MDHEN, SYDVKM. The CDR3 consists of 13 residues. The CDR3 protein is CASSVPLREPQHF. CDR3 DNA: TGTGCCAGCAGTGTCCCGCTACGAGAGCCCCAGCATTTT.

The table lists this clone with a few counts. This chain joins TRBV25-1 and TRBJ2-1, with 8 bases lining up with TRBD2. V dropped 1 base and J dropped 8; count of bases not matched to a gene: 10. Germline CDR1 MGHDK, CDR2 SYGVNS. The CDR3 spans 16 residues. The CDR3 DNA reads TGTGCCAGCAGTGAATCCCCGGGAGGGCCTGGGGATGAGCAGTTCTTC. It specifies CASSESPGGPGDEQFF.

V is TRBV30 and J is TRBJ2-3, with 12 bases that match TRBD1. Germline lookup yields CDR1 GTSNPN and CDR2 SVGIG (reference sequence). Unmatched junction bases numbered 12, after V lost 3 bases and J lost 5 bases. The CDR3 is 17 residues long. For the CDR3, the DNA is TGTGCCTGGAGCGATAATCCGGGACAGGGGGCACAAGATACGCAGTATTTT. Encoded protein: CAWSDNPGQGAQDTQYF. The variable domain in full, completed from reference TRBV30 and TRBJ2-3, reads SQTIHQWPATLVQPVGSPLSLECTVEGTSNPNLYWYRQAAGRGLQLLFYSVGIGQISSEVPQNLSASRPQDRQFILSSKKLLLSDSGFYLCAWSDNPGQGAQDTQYFGPGTRLTVL.

This clone was counted once. Relative to the germline gene, one junction end is altered; a read error may explain this. The rearrangement uses TRBV6-1 and TRBJ2-1, with 10 bases that match TRBD2. Germline loops: CDR1 MNHNS, CDR2 SASEGT. The CDR3 runs 14 residues. This chain's CDR3 is CASSQAGGYNEQFF. CDR3 in DNA: TGTGCCAGCAGTCAAGCGGGAGGGTACAATGAGCAGTTCTTC.